This TCR beta chain was retrieved from a study of shared T cell receptors in the human thymus. TCRdb's table, derived via immunoSEQ multiplex PCR, lists solely in-frame clones and lacks some. The data hold over 65,000 clones, with 90% to 95% observed a single time. Germline V gene sequence: CDR1 MGHRA, CDR2 YSYEKL. V lost 0 bases and J lost 4, with 12 bases in between. The CDR3 is made up of 15 amino acids. The sample was thymocytes. The source of this sequence is a human donor. The chain joins TRBV4-1 to TRBJ1-1; no reliable D call. The CDR3 nucleotides are TGCGCCAGCAGCCAAGAGGGAAGGGTTCGCACTGAAGCTTTCTTT. Its protein product is CASSQEGRVRTEAFF.